This T cell receptor beta chain was identified during a study of cytomegalovirus exposure and HLA in healthy donors. The study ran its PCR with 60 Vbeta and 13 Jbeta primers. The protocol was immunoSEQ multiplex PCR, while the TCRdb copy is restricted to in-frame clones and leaves out a portion. The data show roughly 97,000 clones, 78% seen once. To note about this clone: Its target is not known.

Study observations and caveats: HLA alleles were associated with roughly 15,000 TCR beta sequences in a later analysis at 0.05 false discovery rate. V segments that were indistinguishable, TRBV6-2 and TRBV6-3 among them, were omitted from analysis.

Germline loops: CDR1 MGHRA, CDR2 YSYEKL. Losses at the gene ends were 5 bases for V and 7 bases for J; bases not matched to a gene: 13. This CDR3 comprises 15 residues. The TCR comes from a woman in her thirties or forties in good health and CMV-seronegative. V is TRBV4-1 and J is TRBJ2-5; 7 nucleotides match TRBD2. The sample was PBMCs. The CDR3: CASSDQTSPEGTQYF. CDR3 in DNA: TGCGCCAGCAGCGACCAGACTAGCCCTGAAGGGACCCAGTACTTC.